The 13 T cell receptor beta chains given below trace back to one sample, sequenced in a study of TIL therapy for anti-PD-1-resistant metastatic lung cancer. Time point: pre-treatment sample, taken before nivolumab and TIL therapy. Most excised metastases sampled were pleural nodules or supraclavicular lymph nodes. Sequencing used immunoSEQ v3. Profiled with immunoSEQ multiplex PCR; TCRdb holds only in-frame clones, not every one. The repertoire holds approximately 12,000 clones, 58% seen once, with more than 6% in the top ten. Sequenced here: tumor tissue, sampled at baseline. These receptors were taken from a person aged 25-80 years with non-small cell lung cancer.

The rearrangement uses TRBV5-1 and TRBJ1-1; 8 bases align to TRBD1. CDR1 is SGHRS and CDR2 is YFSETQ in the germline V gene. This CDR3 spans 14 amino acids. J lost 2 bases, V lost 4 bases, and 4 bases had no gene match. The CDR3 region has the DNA TGCGCCAGCAGCCTGGACAGGGCCAACACTGAAGCTTTCTTT. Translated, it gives CASSLDRANTEAFF.

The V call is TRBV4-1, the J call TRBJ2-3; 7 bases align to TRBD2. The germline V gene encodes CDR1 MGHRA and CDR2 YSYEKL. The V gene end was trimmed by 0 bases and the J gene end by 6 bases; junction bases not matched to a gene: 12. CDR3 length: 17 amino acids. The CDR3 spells CASSQDHLAARQDTQYF. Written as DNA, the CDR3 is TGCGCCAGCAGCCAAGATCACCTAGCGGCGAGGCAGGATACGCAGTATTTT.

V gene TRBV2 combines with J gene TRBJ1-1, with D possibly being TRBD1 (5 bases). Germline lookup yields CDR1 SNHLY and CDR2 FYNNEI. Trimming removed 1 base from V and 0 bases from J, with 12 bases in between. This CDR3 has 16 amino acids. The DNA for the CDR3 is TGTGCCAGCAGTGAAGGCGGGACGACCATGAACACTGAAGCTTTCTTT. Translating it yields CASSEGGTTMNTEAFF.

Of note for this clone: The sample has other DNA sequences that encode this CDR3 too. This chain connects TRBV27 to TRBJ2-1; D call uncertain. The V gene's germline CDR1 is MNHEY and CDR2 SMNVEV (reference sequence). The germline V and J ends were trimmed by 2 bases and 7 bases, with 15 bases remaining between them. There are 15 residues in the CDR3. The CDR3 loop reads CASSLGSAGRNEQFF. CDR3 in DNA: TGTGCCAGCAGTTTAGGGTCGGCAGGACGAAATGAGCAGTTCTTC.

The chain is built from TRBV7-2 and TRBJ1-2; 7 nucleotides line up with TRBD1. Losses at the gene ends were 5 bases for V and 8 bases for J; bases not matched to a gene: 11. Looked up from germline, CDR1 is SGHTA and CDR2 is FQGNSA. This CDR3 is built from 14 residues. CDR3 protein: CASSRADRAVGYTF. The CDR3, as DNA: TGTGCCAGCAGCAGAGCAGACAGGGCGGTGGGCTACACCTTC. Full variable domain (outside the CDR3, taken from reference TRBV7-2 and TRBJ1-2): GAGVSQSPSNKVTEKGKDVELRCDPISGHTALYWYRQSLGQGLEFLIYFQGNSAPDKSGLPSDRFSAERTGGSVSTLTIQRTQQEDSAVYLCASSRADRAVGYTFGSGTRLTVV.

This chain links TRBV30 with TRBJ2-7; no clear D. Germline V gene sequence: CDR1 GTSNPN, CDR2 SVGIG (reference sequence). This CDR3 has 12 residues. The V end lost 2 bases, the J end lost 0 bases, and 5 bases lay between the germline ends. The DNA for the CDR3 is TGTGCCTGGAGTAGCGCCTCCTACGAGCAGTACTTC. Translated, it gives CAWSSASYEQYF.

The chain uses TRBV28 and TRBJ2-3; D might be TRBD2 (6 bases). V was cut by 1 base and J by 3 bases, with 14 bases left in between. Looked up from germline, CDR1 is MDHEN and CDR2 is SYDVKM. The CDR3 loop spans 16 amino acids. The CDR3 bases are TGTGCCAGCAGTTTATCACTAGCTGGTGAGACAGATACGCAGTATTTT. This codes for CASSLSLAGETDTQYF.

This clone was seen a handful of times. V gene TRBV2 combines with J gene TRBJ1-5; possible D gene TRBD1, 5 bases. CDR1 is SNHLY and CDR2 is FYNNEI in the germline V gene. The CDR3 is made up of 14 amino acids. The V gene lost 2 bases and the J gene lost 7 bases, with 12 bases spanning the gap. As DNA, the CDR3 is TGTGCCAGCAGTGAAATGGGGGGGAAACAGCCCCAGCATTTT. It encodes CASSEMGGKQPQHF.

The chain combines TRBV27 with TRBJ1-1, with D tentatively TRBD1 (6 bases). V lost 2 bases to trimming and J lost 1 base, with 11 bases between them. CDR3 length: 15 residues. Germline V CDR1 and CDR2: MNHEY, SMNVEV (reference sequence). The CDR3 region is CASSLGQYRNTEAFF. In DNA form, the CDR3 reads TGTGCCAGCAGTTTAGGACAGTACAGGAACACTGAAGCTTTCTTT.

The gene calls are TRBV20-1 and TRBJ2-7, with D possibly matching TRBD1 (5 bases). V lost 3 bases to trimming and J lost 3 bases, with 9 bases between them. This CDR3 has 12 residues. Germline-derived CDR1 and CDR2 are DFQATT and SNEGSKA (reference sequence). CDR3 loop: CSASLQDYEQYF. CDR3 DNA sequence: TGCAGTGCTAGTTTACAGGACTACGAGCAGTACTTC.

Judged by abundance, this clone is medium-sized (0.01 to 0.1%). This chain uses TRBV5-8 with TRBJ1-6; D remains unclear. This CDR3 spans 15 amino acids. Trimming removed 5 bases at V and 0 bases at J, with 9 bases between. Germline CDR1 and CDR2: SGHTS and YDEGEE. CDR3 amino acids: CASRVQASYNSPLHF. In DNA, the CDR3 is TGTGCCAGCAGGGTACAAGCCTCCTATAATTCACCCCTCCACTTT.

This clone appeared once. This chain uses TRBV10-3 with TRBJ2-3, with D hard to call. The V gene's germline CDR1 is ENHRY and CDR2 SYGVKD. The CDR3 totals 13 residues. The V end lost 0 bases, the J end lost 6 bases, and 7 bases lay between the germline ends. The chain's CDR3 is CAISESLVDTQYF. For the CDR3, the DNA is TGTGCCATCAGTGAGTCGCTTGTGGATACGCAGTATTTT.

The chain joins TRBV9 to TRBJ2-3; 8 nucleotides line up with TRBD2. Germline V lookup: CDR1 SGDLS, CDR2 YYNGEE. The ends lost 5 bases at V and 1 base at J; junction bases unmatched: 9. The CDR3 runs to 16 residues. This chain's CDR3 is CASSPGGAVGTDTQYF. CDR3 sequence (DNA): TGTGCCAGCAGTCCGGGAGGGGCCGTCGGCACAGATACGCAGTATTTT. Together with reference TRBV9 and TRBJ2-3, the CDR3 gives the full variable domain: DSGVTQTPKHLITATGQRVTLRCSPRSGDLSVYWYQQSLDQGLQFLIQYYNGEERAKGNILERFSAQQFPDLHSELNLSSLELGDSALYFCASSPGGAVGTDTQYFGPGTRLTVL.